The T cell receptor beta chain under discussion was sequenced for a study of identical twins. The germline V gene has CDR1 KGHDR and CDR2 SFDVKD. The CDR3 has 14 amino acids. V was pared by 3 bases and J by 6 bases, with 14 bases between. Template switching added a universal primer site, and cDNA bore unique molecular identifiers. MiXCR, applied by TCRdb to the 5' RACE reads, yields one record per CDR3 protein. The data show about 720,000 distinct CDR3 sequences, with over 8.5% seen just once and 0.75% to 1% held by the top ten. Regarding the study as a whole: Cord blood beta clonotypes present at high abundance carried fewer insertions; no such pattern appeared in memory repertoires.

Healthy Caucasians supplied all donations. Comments on this clonotype: Its antigen remains unknown.

These data were also filed under a second study, of yellow fever vaccine responses in identical twins.

The sample comprised PBMCs. The rearrangement uses TRBV24-1 and TRBJ2-7; tentatively, D is TRBD1 (6 bases). The TCR sequence derives from a woman under 30 in good health. The CDR3 DNA reads TGTGCCACCAGTGATAGTTCAGGGGCGGGCGAGCAGTACTTC. It translates to CATSDSSGAGEQYF.